The 15 T cell receptor beta chains below all came from one sample that was sequenced in a study of OX40 agonist ivuxolimab in advanced cancers. Using immunoSEQ multiplex PCR, the repertoire was profiled, and TCRdb retains in-frame clones only, with some absent. The repertoire includes tens of thousands of clones, around 80% of them detected once, and about 1.2% sits in the top ten. The specimen comprised CD4+ or CD8+ T cells sorted from blood, sampled in a trial of the OX40 agonist ivuxolimab. Source of these receptors: an adult with an advanced solid tumor such as melanoma, head and neck, liver or kidney cancer.

The genes are TRBV12-5 and TRBJ2-7; D uncertain. Looked up from germline, CDR1 is LGHNT and CDR2 is FRNRAP. V dropped 6 bases and J dropped 5 bases, with 17 bases sitting between them. This CDR3 has 14 amino acids. The CDR3 coding sequence is TGTGCTAGTGGATTACGGTTGTCCGGTGACGAGCAGTACTTC. Amino acid sequence: CASGLRLSGDEQYF.

The chain joins TRBV27 to TRBJ2-5; 10 nucleotides agree with TRBD1. The J call may be in error: the DNA end matches TRBJ2-7 better. Looked up from germline, CDR1 is MNHEY and CDR2 is SMNVEV (reference sequence). The CDR3 is 14 amino acids. The CDR3 region has the DNA TGTGCCAGCCGATCCGGGACAGGGGCTTACGAGCAGTACTTC. It yields the protein CASRSGTGAYEQYF.

The CDR3 sequence: CASNAGKGVYEQYF. DNA for the CDR3: TGTGCCAGCAACGCAGGAAAGGGGGTCTACGAGCAGTACTTC. The chain has TRBV6-5 and TRBJ2-7; D is perhaps TRBD1 (6 bases). Trimming removed 7 bases from V and 3 bases from J, with 16 bases in between. The CDR3 spans 14 residues. The V gene's germline CDR1 is MNHEY and CDR2 SVGAGI.

The chain employs TRBV9 and TRBJ2-3; the match to TRBD2 covers 7 bases. Losses at the gene ends were 0 bases for V and 2 bases for J; bases not matched to a gene: 18. Germline CDR1 is SGDLS and CDR2 is YYNGEE. The CDR3 is made up of 20 amino acids. The CDR3 nucleotides read TGTGCCAGCAGCGTAGACCTTGCAGGTCGTGGGGGGGAATCCACAGATACGCAGTATTTT. This encodes CASSVDLAGRGGESTDTQYF.

The rearrangement uses TRBV2 and TRBJ2-3; tentatively, D is TRBD1 or TRBD2 (6 bases each). CDR3 length: 17 residues. Trimming took off 5 bases at V and 2 bases at J, with 20 bases between the two ends. Germline values: CDR1 SNHLY, CDR2 FYNNEI. The CDR3 loop is CASSSRAGTPITDTQYF. The CDR3 DNA follows: TGTGCCAGCAGTTCCCGGGCGGGGACACCGATCACAGATACGCAGTATTTT.

The rearrangement links TRBV6-6 to TRBJ2-3, with 8 nucleotides matching TRBD1. CDR1 and CDR2 (germline): MNHNY, SVGAGI (reference sequence). Losses at the gene ends were 5 bases for V and 2 bases for J; bases not matched to a gene: 3. The CDR3 is made up of 14 amino acids. The CDR3, as DNA: TGTGCCAGCAGTAGGACAGGGTCCACAGATACGCAGTATTTT. This encodes CASSRTGSTDTQYF.

The chain uses TRBV5-1 and TRBJ2-3; 7 positions agree with TRBD2. CDR1 is SGHRS, CDR2 YFSETQ, per germline. With 3 bases clipped from V and 4 bases from J, the junction kept 11 bases outside the gene matches. CDR3 size: 16 residues. This CDR3 is CASSSRLAGTADTQYF. The CDR3 coding sequence is TGCGCCAGCAGCTCAAGACTAGCAGGGACTGCAGATACGCAGTATTTT. The entire variable domain, with the rest obtained from reference TRBV5-1 and TRBJ2-3, is as follows: KAGVTQTPRYLIKTRGQQVTLSCSPISGHRSVSWYQQTPGQGLQFLFEYFSETQRNKGNFPGRFSGRQFSNSRSEMNVSTLELGDSALYLCASSSRLAGTADTQYFGPGTRLTVL.

The V gene is TRBV6-1, the J gene TRBJ1-1; D uncertain. CDR1 and CDR2 (germline): MNHNS, SASEGT. Trimming left V 2 bases short and J 0 bases short, with 4 bases between. This CDR3 has 13 residues. This CDR3 reads CASSEIMNTEAFF. The DNA of the CDR3 is TGTGCCAGCAGTGAAATAATGAACACTGAAGCTTTCTTT.

This clone showed up just a few times. The J gene is TRBJ2-4, the V gene TRBV2, with 8 positions matching TRBD2. CDR1 is SNHLY, CDR2 FYNNEI, per germline. This CDR3 has 16 amino acids. V shed 8 bases and J 3 bases; nucleotides not matched to a gene: 12. CDR3 in DNA: TGTGCCAGCTTAAGGTTTAGCGGGGACATCAAAAACATTCAGTACTTC. This gives the protein CASLRFSGDIKNIQYF.

This clone was detected a few times. The V and J genes are TRBV6-5 and TRBJ2-1, with D tentatively TRBD2 (6 bases). V was cut by 7 bases and J by 3 bases, with 13 bases left in between. Germline loops: CDR1 MNHEY, CDR2 SVGAGI. The CDR3 covers 14 residues. CDR3 protein: CASNKGGDYNEQFF. DNA of the CDR3: TGTGCCAGCAATAAAGGCGGGGACTACAATGAGCAGTTCTTC.

The chain carries TRBV4-3 and TRBJ1-6, with 8 bases identical to TRBD1. With V trimmed by 5 bases and J by 8 bases, 11 bases remained unmatched. Germline V gene data show CDR1 as LGHNA and CDR2 as YSLEER. The CDR3 has 16 amino acids. Written as DNA, the CDR3 is TGCGCCAGCAGCTATCGAGCGGACAGGGCCCATTCACCCCTCCACTTT. Protein: CASSYRADRAHSPLHF.

The rearrangement links TRBV9 to TRBJ1-1; 9 nucleotides agree with TRBD1. Germline trimming cut 4 bases from V and 4 bases from J; bases unmatched to any gene: 5. Germline V gives CDR1 SGDLS, CDR2 YYNGEE. The CDR3 extends over 14 amino acids. The CDR3 is CASSYGTGTTEAFF. The DNA of the CDR3 is TGTGCCAGCAGCTACGGGACAGGGACCACTGAAGCTTTCTTT.

This clone has just a few counts. The V gene is TRBV11-3, the J gene TRBJ2-6; no clear D gene. This CDR3 spans 16 amino acids. With 5 bases removed from V and 0 bases from J, the gap between germline ends came to 11 bases. Germline-derived CDR1 and CDR2 are SGHNT and YENEEA. The CDR3 protein is CASSLGPSSGANVLTF. The CDR3 nucleotides are TGTGCCAGCAGCCTAGGTCCTAGCTCTGGGGCCAACGTCCTGACTTTC.

The V call is TRBV30, the J call TRBJ1-5; 10 bases are shared with TRBD1. CDR1 and CDR2 (germline): GTSNPN, SVGIG (reference sequence). This CDR3 comprises 14 residues. V was pared by 1 base and J by 5 bases, with 2 bases of the junction left unmatched. The CDR3 sequence is CAWSDDRGHQPQHF. CDR3 nucleotide sequence: TGTGCCTGGAGTGATGACAGGGGGCATCAGCCCCAGCATTTT. The full variable domain, its missing parts supplied by reference TRBV30 and TRBJ1-5, is SQTIHQWPATLVQPVGSPLSLECTVEGTSNPNLYWYRQAAGRGLQLLFYSVGIGQISSEVPQNLSASRPQDRQFILSSKKLLLSDSGFYLCAWSDDRGHQPQHFGDGTRLSIL.

J is TRBJ2-2 and V is TRBV6-6; D is unclear. CDR1 and CDR2 from the germline V gene are MNHNY and SVGAGI (reference sequence). V lost 0 bases to trimming and J lost 1 base, with 9 bases between them. There are 16 residues in the CDR3. The CDR3 here is CASSYSGFMNTGELFF. The CDR3 nucleotides are TGTGCCAGCAGTTACTCAGGGTTTATGAACACCGGGGAGCTGTTTTTT.